What follows is one T cell receptor (beta chain) and its context. Its antigen is currently unknown. CDR1 and CDR2 (germline): MNHNY, SVGAGI (reference sequence). J lost 5 bases, V lost 4 bases, and 5 bases had no gene match. This CDR3 region has 15 residues. It was with 60 Vbeta and 13 Jbeta primers that the PCR ran. The repertoire was sequenced with immunoSEQ multiplex PCR; TCRdb's copy has only in-frame clones and lacks some. Among approximately 81,000 clones listed, about 81% were seen once. These data belong to a study of cytomegalovirus exposure and HLA in healthy donors. The study's findings and limits: Overall, approximately 150 TCR beta chains were annotated as cytomegalovirus-associated. Indistinguishability led to the exclusion of some V segments, TRBV6-2 and TRBV6-3 included.

This clonotype originated in a woman in her forties or fifties in good health and CMV-seronegative. The sequencing input was PBMCs. V usage is TRBV6-6 and J usage is TRBJ2-5; 12 positions match TRBD1. CDR3: CASSWGQGARETQYF. In DNA form, the CDR3 reads TGTGCCAGCAGTTGGGGACAGGGGGCTCGGGAGACCCAGTACTTC.